This T cell receptor (beta chain) was sequenced for a study of cytomegalovirus exposure and HLA in healthy donors. Study-level findings and limits: Using the classifier, cytomegalovirus status was reportedly diagnosed with high specificity and sensitivity. Prior analysis indicated that the majority of TCR beta V segments exhibited productivity approximately 90% or approximately 30% of the time. A list of 164 TCR beta chains associated with cytomegalovirus was given.

To note about this clone: The antigen is unknown.

V was pared by 4 bases and J by 9 bases, with 13 bases of the junction left unmatched. CDR3 length: 14 amino acids. Germline values: CDR1 SGDLS, CDR2 YYNGEE. The PCR made use of 60 Vbeta and 13 Jbeta primers. Generated by immunoSEQ multiplex PCR, the TCRdb table keeps only in-frame clones and is missing some. The sample includes over 200,000 clones, around 79% of them seen just once. Sequenced sample: PBMCs. The V gene is TRBV9, the J gene TRBJ2-7; 7 bases line up with TRBD1. This TCR was sampled from a male donor in good health and CMV-seronegative. The CDR3 loop is CASSRRDSPPVQYF. The CDR3 DNA reads as TGTGCCAGCAGCCGCCGGGACAGCCCTCCCGTGCAGTACTTC.